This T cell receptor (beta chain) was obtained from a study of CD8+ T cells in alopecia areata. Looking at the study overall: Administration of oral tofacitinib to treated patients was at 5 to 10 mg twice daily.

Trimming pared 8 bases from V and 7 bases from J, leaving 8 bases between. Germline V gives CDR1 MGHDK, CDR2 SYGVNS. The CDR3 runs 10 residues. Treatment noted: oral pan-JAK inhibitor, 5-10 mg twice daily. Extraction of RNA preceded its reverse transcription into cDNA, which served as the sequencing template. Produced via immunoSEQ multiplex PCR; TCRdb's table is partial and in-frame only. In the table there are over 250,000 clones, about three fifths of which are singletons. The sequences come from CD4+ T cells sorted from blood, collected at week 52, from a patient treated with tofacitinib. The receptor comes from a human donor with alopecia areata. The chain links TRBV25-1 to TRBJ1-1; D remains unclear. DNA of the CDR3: TGTGCCAGCCACGGGCATGAAGCTTTCTTT. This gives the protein CASHGHEAFF.